One sample yielded the 18 T cell receptor beta chains listed below, sequenced in a study of T cell responses to AZD1222 COVID-19 vaccine. Assay used: immunoSEQ multiplex PCR; TCRdb lists only in-frame clones, some missing. The sample has about 120,000 clones; 88% are singletons. The sequencing used peripheral blood, collected 28 days after the second AZD1222 dose. Receptors were obtained from an adult who received the AZD1222 COVID-19 vaccine.

The chain uses TRBV5-4 and TRBJ1-1, with 7 bases fitting TRBD1. Germline CDR1 and CDR2: SGHNT and YYREEE (reference sequence). The CDR3 is 16 amino acids. Trimming cost V 2 bases and J 0 bases; bases outside gene matches: 7. The CDR3 spells CASSLKGQYMNTEAFF. The CDR3 DNA is TGTGCCAGCAGCTTAAAGGGACAGTACATGAACACTGAAGCTTTCTTT.

CDR3 amino acids: CASSNQQNTEAFF. CDR3 DNA: TGTGCCAGCAGCAACCAGCAGAACACTGAAGCTTTCTTT. V gene TRBV7-9 combines with J gene TRBJ1-1, with D hard to call. This CDR3 comprises 13 residues. V dropped 5 bases and J dropped 1 base, with 8 bases sitting between them. The germline gives CDR1 SEHNR, CDR2 FQNEAQ (reference sequence). Together with reference TRBV7-9 and TRBJ1-1, the CDR3 gives the full variable domain: DTGVSQNPRHKITKRGQNVTFRCDPISEHNRLYWYRQTLGQGPEFLTYFQNEAQLEKSRLLSDRFSAERPKGSFSTLEIQRTEQGDSAMYLCASSNQQNTEAFFGQGTRLTVV.

This clone was detected only a few times. CDR3: CASSLEYDRRLYGYTF. DNA of the CDR3: TGTGCCAGCAGCTTAGAGTATGACCGACGACTCTATGGCTACACCTTC. The V call is TRBV11-2, the J call TRBJ1-2, with unresolved D. The germline V gene encodes CDR1 SGHAT and CDR2 FQNNGV. The CDR3 sequence is 16 residues long. V lost 0 bases to trimming and J lost 4 bases, with 15 bases between them.

The J gene is TRBJ1-6, the V gene TRBV10-1; D not certain. V was pared by 8 bases and J by 11 bases, with 19 bases between. The CDR3 extends over 14 amino acids. Germline assignment: CDR1 WNHNN and CDR2 SYGVQD (reference sequence). The CDR3 reads CASYGEPGGPPLHF. CDR3 sequence (DNA): TGCGCCAGCTACGGAGAACCGGGTGGGCCACCCCTCCACTTT.

Regarding this clone: At the DNA level, this CDR3 is encoded by other sequences in the same sample as well. CDR3 coding DNA: TGTGCCAGCAGTTTGGAGGGCACGCAGTATTTT. It specifies CASSLEGTQYF. This rearrangement joins TRBV12-3 or TRBV12-4 to TRBJ2-3; tentatively, D is TRBD2 (6 bases). CDR3 size: 11 residues. V lost 3 bases, J lost 9 bases, and 7 bases lay in between.

This clone has only a few counts. The chain joins TRBV5-4 to TRBJ1-2; D remains ambiguous. Per germline, CDR1 SGHNT and CDR2 YYREEE (reference sequence). Deletions cut 0 bases from V and 5 bases from J, with 14 bases between. This CDR3 has 15 residues. The CDR3: CASSLDLEGLYGYTF. The CDR3 DNA reads as TGTGCCAGCAGCTTGGATTTGGAAGGGCTTTATGGCTACACCTTC.

The chain carries TRBV11-2 and TRBJ1-1; 7 nucleotides align to TRBD1. The CDR3 covers 19 residues. The trim removed 2 bases at V and 0 bases at J, leaving 15 bases unmatched. CDR1 is SGHAT, CDR2 FQNNGV, per germline. The CDR3 loop reads CASSLHLGDLGQLNTEAFF. CDR3 in DNA: TGTGCCAGCAGCTTACACCTGGGGGACCTGGGACAGCTGAACACTGAAGCTTTCTTT.

The sample holds a few counts of this clone. V and J are TRBV19 and TRBJ1-1; 7 nucleotides align to TRBD1. There are 16 residues in the CDR3. Looked up from germline, CDR1 is LNHDA and CDR2 is SQIVND (reference sequence). Losses at the gene ends were 6 bases for V and 4 bases for J; bases not matched to a gene: 14. DNA for the CDR3: TGTGCCAGTAGATTACAGGGGTCGGTCGATAGCACTGAAGCTTTCTTT. Protein: CASRLQGSVDSTEAFF.

This chain joins TRBV2 and TRBJ2-2, with 7 positions matching TRBD2. CDR3 length: 14 residues. Unmatched junction bases numbered 4, after V lost 4 bases and J lost 5 bases. Germline CDR1 SNHLY, CDR2 FYNNEI. The DNA of the CDR3 is TGTGCCAGCAGTGGTCAGGGAGGGACCGGGGAGCTGTTTTTT. Protein product: CASSGQGGTGELFF.

The J gene is TRBJ1-4, the V gene TRBV7-2, with a possible D match to TRBD1 (6 bases). Trimming removed 3 bases from V and 10 bases from J, with 15 bases in between. The CDR3 totals 14 residues. Germline V gives CDR1 SGHTA, CDR2 FQGNSA. CDR3 protein: CASSLGHDTGKLFF. The CDR3 region has the DNA TGTGCCAGCAGCTTGGGACACGACACTGGAAAACTGTTTTTT.

This clone was detected only once. This chain connects TRBV7-2 to TRBJ2-7; D is perhaps TRBD2 (6 bases). V lost 8 bases to trimming and J lost 3 bases, with 14 bases between them. The germline CDR1 and CDR2 sequences are SGHTA and FQGNSA. CDR3 length: 13 residues. The CDR3 loop is CASGLAGLYEQYF. CDR3 coding DNA: TGTGCCAGCGGTCTTGCGGGACTCTACGAGCAGTACTTC.

V gene TRBV5-4 combines with J gene TRBJ2-1; D not resolved. Germline V gene sequence: CDR1 SGHNT, CDR2 YYREEE (reference sequence). V was trimmed by 3 bases and J by 0 bases, leaving 13 bases between them. CDR3 length: 16 amino acids. CDR3 protein: CASSSGSPSSYNEQFF. The CDR3, as DNA: TGTGCCAGCAGCTCCGGCAGCCCAAGCTCCTACAATGAGCAGTTCTTC.

This clone was seen only once. V gene TRBV7-2 combines with J gene TRBJ2-2; possibly TRBD1 for D (5 bases). The CDR3 has 13 residues. Trimming cost V 3 bases and J 5 bases, with 7 bases left between them. In germline, CDR1 is SGHTA, CDR2 FQGNSA. DNA of the CDR3: TGTGCCAGCAGCTTGACAGCAACCGGGGAGCTGTTTTTT. This codes for CASSLTATGELFF.

The J gene is TRBJ1-1, the V gene TRBV7-9; D is perhaps TRBD1 (5 bases). The V end was cut by 10 bases, the J end by 3 bases, with 12 bases between. CDR1 is SEHNR, CDR2 FQNEAQ, per germline (reference sequence). The CDR3 extends over 12 amino acids. The CDR3, as DNA: TGTGCCACCAAGACAGAGGACACTGAAGCTTTCTTT. It translates to CATKTEDTEAFF.

The chain carries TRBV7-9 and TRBJ2-7; TRBD1 is a possible D gene (6 bases). Deletions cut 0 bases from V and 4 bases from J, with 7 bases between. Germline CDR1 SEHNR, CDR2 FQNEAQ (reference sequence). This CDR3 contains 13 residues. This CDR3 reads CASSLAQGYEQYF. DNA of the CDR3: TGTGCCAGCAGCTTAGCCCAGGGGTACGAGCAGTACTTC.

The V gene is TRBV5-1, the J gene TRBJ1-4; 10 bases line up with TRBD1. CDR3 length: 14 amino acids. CDR1 and CDR2 from the germline V gene are SGHRS and YFSETQ. With 3 bases clipped from V and 7 bases from J, the junction kept 3 bases outside the gene matches. CDR3 residues: CASSWGQGSEKLFF. For the CDR3, the DNA is TGCGCCAGCAGCTGGGGACAGGGGTCTGAAAAACTGTTTTTT.

This clone was detected only once. The J gene is TRBJ1-6, the V gene TRBV5-4; 9 nucleotides match TRBD1. The CDR3 runs to 15 residues. V lost 3 bases and J lost 9; bases outside the gene matches: 7. CDR1 is SGHNT and CDR2 is YYREEE in the germline V gene (reference sequence). This chain's CDR3 is CASSWGGTGPSPLHF. CDR3 sequence (DNA): TGTGCCAGCAGCTGGGGGGGGACAGGGCCTTCACCCCTCCACTTT. The complete variable domain, with remaining parts taken from reference TRBV5-4 and TRBJ1-6, reads ETGVTQSPTHLIKTRGQQVTLRCSSQSGHNTVSWYQQALGQGPQFIFQYYREEENGRGNFPPRFSGLQFPNYSSELNVNALELDDSALYLCASSWGGTGPSPLHFGNGTRLTVT.

This chain joins TRBV2 and TRBJ1-4; D may be TRBD1 (6 bases). Germline V gene data show CDR1 as SNHLY and CDR2 as FYNNEI. V lost 4 bases to trimming and J lost 7 bases, with 19 bases between them. CDR3 length: 16 residues. The CDR3 DNA sequence: TGTGCCAGCAGTGGGGCTAGGAAGGGGGGTGCTGAAAAACTGTTTTTT. Its translation: CASSGARKGGAEKLFF.